This TCR beta chain was documented in a study of PD-1 blockade in classical Hodgkin lymphoma. Points from the study as a whole: Newly diagnosed patients reportedly trailed healthy donors in baseline TCR diversity.

Generated by immunoSEQ multiplex PCR, the TCRdb table keeps only in-frame clones and is missing some. The top ten hold approximately 3.6% of the sample, which has 20,000 to 25,000 clones, 90% to 95% seen once. As concerns this clone: The antigen is undetermined.

Noted time point: newly diagnosed, previously untreated cHL patient sample. The CDR3 runs to 13 residues. Germline CDR1 and CDR2: LGHNA and YNFKEQ. V was shortened by 5 bases and J by 5 bases, with 13 bases between the two germline ends. The source is a human donor with classical Hodgkin lymphoma. The specimen was peripheral blood mononuclear cells (PBMCs). This chain links TRBV4-2 with TRBJ2-7; no clear D. CDR3 protein: CASSSPNGNEQYF. The CDR3 nucleotides are TGTGCCAGCAGCTCCCCGAACGGCAACGAGCAGTACTTC.